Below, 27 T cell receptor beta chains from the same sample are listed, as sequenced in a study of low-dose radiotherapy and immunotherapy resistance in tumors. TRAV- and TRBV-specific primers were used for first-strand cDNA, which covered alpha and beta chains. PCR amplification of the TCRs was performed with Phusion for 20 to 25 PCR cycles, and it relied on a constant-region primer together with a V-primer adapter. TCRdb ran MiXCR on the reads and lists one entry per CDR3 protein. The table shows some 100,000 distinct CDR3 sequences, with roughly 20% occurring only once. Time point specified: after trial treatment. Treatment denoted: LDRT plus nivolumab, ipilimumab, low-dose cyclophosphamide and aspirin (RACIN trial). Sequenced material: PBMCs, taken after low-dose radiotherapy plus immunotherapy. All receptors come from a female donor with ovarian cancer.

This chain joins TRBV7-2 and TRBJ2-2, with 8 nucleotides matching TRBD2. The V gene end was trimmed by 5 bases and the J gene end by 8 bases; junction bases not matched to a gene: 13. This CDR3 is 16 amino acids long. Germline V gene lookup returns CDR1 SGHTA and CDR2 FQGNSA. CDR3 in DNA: TGTGCCAGCAGCCCCCGGACTAGCTACCAAGTTGGGGAGCTGTTTTTT. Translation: CASSPRTSYQVGELFF.

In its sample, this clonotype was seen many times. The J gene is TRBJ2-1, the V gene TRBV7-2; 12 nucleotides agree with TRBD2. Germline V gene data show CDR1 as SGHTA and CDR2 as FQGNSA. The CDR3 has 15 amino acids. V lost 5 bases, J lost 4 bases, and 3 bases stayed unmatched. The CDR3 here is CASSTGTSGYNEQFF. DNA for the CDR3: TGTGCCAGCAGCACAGGGACTAGCGGGTACAATGAGCAGTTCTTC.

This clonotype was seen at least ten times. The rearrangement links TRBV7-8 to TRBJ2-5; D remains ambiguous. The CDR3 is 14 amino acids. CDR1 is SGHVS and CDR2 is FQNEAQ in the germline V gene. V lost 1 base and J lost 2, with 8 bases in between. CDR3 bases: TGTGCCAGCAGCTTAGGCGGTTCTCAAGAGACCCAGTACTTC. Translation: CASSLGGSQETQYF.

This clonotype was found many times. CDR3 DNA sequence: TGTGCCAGCAGCCAAGCGGACGGAAGTCATAGTTATGGCTACACCTTC. This gives the protein CASSQADGSHSYGYTF. The chain uses TRBV14 and TRBJ1-2, with D unclear. Looked up from germline, CDR1 is SGHDN and CDR2 is FVKESK. This CDR3 comprises 16 residues. V was cut by 1 base and J by 5 bases, with 17 bases left in between.

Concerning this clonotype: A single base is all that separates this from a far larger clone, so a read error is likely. The CDR3 sequence: CASSPRTGGAYNEQLF. The CDR3 DNA reads TGTGCCAGCAGCCCGAGGACGGGGGGAGCCTACAATGAGCAGTTGTTC. The rearrangement links TRBV13 to TRBJ2-1; 7 bases match TRBD2. The V gene's germline CDR1 is PRHDT and CDR2 FYEKMQ (reference sequence). CDR3 size: 16 residues. The complete variable domain, with remaining parts taken from reference TRBV13 and TRBJ2-1, reads AAGVIQSPRHLIKEKRETATLKCYPIPRHDTVYWYQQGPGQDPQFLISFYEKMQSDKGSIPDRFSAQQFSDYHSELNMSSLELGDSALYFCASSPRTGGAYNEQLFGPGTRLTVL.

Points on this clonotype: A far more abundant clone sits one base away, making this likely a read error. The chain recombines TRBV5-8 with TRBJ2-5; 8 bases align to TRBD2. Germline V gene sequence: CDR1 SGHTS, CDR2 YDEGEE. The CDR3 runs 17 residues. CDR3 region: CVSSSGGSGSRQETQYF. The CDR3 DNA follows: TGTGTCAGCAGCTCCGGTGGCAGCGGGAGCCGCCAAGAGACCCAGTACTTC.

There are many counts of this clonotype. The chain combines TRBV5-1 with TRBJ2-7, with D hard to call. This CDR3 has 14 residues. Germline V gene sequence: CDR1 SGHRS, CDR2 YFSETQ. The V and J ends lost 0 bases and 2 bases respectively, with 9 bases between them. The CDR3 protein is CASSLGGGPYEQYF. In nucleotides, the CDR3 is TGCGCCAGCAGCTTGGGAGGCGGCCCCTACGAGCAGTACTTC.

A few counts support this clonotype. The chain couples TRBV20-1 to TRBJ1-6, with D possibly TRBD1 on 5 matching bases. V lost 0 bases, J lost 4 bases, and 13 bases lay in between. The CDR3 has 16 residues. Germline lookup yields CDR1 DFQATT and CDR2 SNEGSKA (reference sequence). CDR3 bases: TGCAGTGCTAGAGATCCGGGGGGGGGTTATAATTCACCCCTCCACTTT. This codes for CSARDPGGGYNSPLHF.

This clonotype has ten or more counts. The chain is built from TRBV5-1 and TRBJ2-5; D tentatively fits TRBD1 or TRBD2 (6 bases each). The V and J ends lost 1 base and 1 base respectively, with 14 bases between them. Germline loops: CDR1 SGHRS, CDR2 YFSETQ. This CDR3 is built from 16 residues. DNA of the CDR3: TGCGCCAGCAGCTTGAGGGGGGACTTCCGCCAAGAGACCCAGTACTTC. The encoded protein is CASSLRGDFRQETQYF.

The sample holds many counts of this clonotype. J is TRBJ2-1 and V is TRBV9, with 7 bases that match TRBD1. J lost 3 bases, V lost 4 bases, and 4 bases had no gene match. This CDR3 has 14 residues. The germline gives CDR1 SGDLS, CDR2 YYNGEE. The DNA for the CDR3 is TGTGCCAGCAGCACACGGGACAGCTACAATGAGCAGTTCTTC. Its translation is CASSTRDSYNEQFF.

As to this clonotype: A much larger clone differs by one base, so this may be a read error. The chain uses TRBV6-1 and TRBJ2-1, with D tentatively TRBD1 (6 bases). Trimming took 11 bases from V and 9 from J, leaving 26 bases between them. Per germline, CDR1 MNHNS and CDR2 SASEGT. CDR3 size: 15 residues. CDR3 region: CAGSPLSGTNIEQFF. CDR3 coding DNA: TGTGCCGGCTCCCCTCTCTCCGGGACAAATATTGAGCAGTTCTTC.

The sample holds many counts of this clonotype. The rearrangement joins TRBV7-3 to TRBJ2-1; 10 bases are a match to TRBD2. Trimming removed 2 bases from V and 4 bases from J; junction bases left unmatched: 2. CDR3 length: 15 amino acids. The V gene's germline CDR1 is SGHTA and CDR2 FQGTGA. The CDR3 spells CASSLETSGYNEQFF. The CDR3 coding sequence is TGTGCCAGCAGCTTAGAGACTAGCGGGTACAATGAGCAGTTCTTC.

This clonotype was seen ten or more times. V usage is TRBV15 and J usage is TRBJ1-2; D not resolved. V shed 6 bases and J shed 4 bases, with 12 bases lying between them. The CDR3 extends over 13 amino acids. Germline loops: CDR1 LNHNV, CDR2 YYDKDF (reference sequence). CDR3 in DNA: TGTGCCACCAGTTTTAGGGCGGGCTATGGCTACACCTTC. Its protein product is CATSFRAGYGYTF.

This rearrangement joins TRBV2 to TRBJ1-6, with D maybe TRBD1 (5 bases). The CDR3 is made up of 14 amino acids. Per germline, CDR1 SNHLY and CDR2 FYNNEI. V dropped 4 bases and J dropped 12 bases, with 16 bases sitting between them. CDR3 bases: TGTGCCAGCAGTGGGGAGGGGCGGATTCAACCCCTCCACTTT. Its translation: CASSGEGRIQPLHF.

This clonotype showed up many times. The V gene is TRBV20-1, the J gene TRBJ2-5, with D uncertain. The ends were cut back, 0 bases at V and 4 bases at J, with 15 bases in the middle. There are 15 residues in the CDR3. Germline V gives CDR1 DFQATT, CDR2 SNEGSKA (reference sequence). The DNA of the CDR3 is TGCAGTGCTAGAGATTCCCTAGGGTTGTTAGAGACCCAGTACTTC. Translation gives CSARDSLGLLETQYF.

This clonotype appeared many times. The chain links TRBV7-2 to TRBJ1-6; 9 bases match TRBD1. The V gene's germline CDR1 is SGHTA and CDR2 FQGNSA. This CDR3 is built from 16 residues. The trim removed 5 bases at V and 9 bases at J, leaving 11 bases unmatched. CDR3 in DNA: TGTGCCAGCAGCACTCGACAGGGGGGCACCGGTTCACCCCTCCACTTT. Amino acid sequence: CASSTRQGGTGSPLHF. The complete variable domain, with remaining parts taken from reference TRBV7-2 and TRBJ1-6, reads GAGVSQSPSNKVTEKGKDVELRCDPISGHTALYWYRQSLGQGLEFLIYFQGNSAPDKSGLPSDRFSAERTGGSVSTLTIQRTQQEDSAVYLCASSTRQGGTGSPLHFGNGTRLTVT.

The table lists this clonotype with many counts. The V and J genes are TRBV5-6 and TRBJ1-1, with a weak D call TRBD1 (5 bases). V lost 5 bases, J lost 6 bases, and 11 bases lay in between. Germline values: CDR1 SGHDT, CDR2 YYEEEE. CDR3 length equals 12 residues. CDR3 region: CASRGHGAEAFF. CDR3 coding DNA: TGTGCCAGCAGGGGGCATGGGGCTGAAGCTTTCTTT.

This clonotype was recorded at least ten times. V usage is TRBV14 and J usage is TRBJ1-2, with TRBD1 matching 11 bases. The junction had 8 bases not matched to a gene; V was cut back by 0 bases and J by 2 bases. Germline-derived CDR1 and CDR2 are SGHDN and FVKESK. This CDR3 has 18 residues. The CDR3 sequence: CASSQDLSDRGPNYGYTF. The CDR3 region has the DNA TGTGCCAGCAGCCAAGATCTTTCGGACAGGGGGCCAAACTATGGCTACACCTTC.

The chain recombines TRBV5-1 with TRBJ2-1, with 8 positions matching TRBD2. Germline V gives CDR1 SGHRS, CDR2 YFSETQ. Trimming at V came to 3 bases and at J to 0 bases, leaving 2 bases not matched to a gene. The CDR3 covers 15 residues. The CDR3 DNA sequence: TGCGCCAGCAGCTCGGGACTAGGCTCCTACAATGAGCAGTTCTTC. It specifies CASSSGLGSYNEQFF.

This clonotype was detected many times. DNA for the CDR3: TGTGCCAGCAGTCCAACCAGGGGGACTTCCTCCTACGAGCAGTACTTC. It is translated as CASSPTRGTSSYEQYF. This rearrangement joins TRBV12-3 or TRBV12-4 to TRBJ2-7; a possible D gene is TRBD1 (7 bases). The ends were cut back, 5 bases at V and 0 bases at J, with 17 bases in the middle. The CDR3 has 16 residues.

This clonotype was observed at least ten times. In DNA form, the CDR3 reads TGTGCCAGCAGTTTACGGACTGGGGCCAACGTCCTGACTTTC. Protein sequence: CASSLRTGANVLTF. The chain uses TRBV28 and TRBJ2-6; unclear D gene. This CDR3 is built from 14 residues. The germline V and J ends were trimmed by 2 bases and 2 bases, with 4 bases remaining between them. Per the germline V gene, CDR1 is MDHEN and CDR2 is SYDVKM.

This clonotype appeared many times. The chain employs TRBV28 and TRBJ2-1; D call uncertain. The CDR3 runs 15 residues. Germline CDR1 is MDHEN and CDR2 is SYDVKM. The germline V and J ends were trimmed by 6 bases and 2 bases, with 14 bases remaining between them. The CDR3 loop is CASSLPSGAYNEQFF. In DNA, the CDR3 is TGTGCCAGCAGCCTACCAAGTGGCGCCTACAATGAGCAGTTCTTC. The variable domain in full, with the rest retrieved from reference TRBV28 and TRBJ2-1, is DVKVTQSSRYLVKRTGEKVFLECVQDMDHENMFWYRQDPGLGLRLIYFSYDVKMKEKGDIPEGYSVSREKKERFSLILESASTNQTSMYLCASSLPSGAYNEQFFGPGTRLTVL.

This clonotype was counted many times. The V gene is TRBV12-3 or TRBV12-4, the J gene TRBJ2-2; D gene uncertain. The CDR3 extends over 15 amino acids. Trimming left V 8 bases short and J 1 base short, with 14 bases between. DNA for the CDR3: TGTGCCAGCCAGATTTTCGAAGGGAACACCGGGGAGCTGTTTTTT. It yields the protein CASQIFEGNTGELFF.

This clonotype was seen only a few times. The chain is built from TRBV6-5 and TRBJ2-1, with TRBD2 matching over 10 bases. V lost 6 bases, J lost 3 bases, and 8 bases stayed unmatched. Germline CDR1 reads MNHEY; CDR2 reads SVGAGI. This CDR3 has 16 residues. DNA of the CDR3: TGTGCCAGCAGACCACACGGGACTAGCGACTACAATGAGCAGTTCTTC. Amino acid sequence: CASRPHGTSDYNEQFF.

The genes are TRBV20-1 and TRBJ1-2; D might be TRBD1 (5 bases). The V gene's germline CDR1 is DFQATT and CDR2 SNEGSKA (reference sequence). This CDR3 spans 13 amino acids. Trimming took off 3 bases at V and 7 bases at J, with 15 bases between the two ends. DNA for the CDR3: TGCAGTGCTAGCTCGGGACGGAGGGGTGGCTACACCTTC. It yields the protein CSASSGRRGGYTF.

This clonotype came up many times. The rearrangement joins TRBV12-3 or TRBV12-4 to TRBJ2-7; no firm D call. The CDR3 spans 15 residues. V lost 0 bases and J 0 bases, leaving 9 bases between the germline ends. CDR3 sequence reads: CASSLAGPRSYEQYF. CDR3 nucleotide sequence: TGTGCCAGCAGTTTAGCTGGGCCGCGCTCCTACGAGCAGTACTTC.

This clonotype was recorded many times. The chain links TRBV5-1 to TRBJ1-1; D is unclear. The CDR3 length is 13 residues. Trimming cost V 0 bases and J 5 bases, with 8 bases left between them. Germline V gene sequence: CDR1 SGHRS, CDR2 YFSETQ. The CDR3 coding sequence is TGCGCCAGCAGCTTGGAATCTCGGACTGAAGCTTTCTTT. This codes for CASSLESRTEAFF.